This passage covers 24 T cell receptor beta chains from one sample sequenced in a study of graft-versus-host responses after intestinal transplantation. TCRdb's copy holds only in-frame clones and misses some; the assay was immunoSEQ multiplex PCR. This sample carries about 88,000 clones, 85% to 95% of them seen once, and the ten largest clones take 0.35%. These receptors are not linked to any known antigen. The material sequenced was unstimulated CD4+ T cells sorted from spleen or lymph node cells, taken before transplant. The source of these receptors is a human donor who was the organ donor for an intestinal transplant.

This chain links TRBV5-1 with TRBJ1-4; tentatively, D is TRBD1 (5 bases). V was shortened by 7 bases and J by 0 bases, with 10 bases between the two germline ends. CDR3 length: 14 amino acids. The V gene's germline CDR1 is SGHRS and CDR2 YFSETQ. CDR3 nucleotide sequence: TGCGCCAGCCGACAGATTGCAACTAATGAAAAACTGTTTTTT. Translating gives CASRQIATNEKLFF. Looking up the rest from reference TRBV5-1 and TRBJ1-4 gives the full variable domain: KAGVTQTPRYLIKTRGQQVTLSCSPISGHRSVSWYQQTPGQGLQFLFEYFSETQRNKGNFPGRFSGRQFSNSRSEMNVSTLELGDSALYLCASRQIATNEKLFFGSGTQLSVL.

This chain links TRBV19 with TRBJ1-2; 7 bases line up with TRBD1. V gave up 4 bases and J gave up 6 bases; unmatched junction bases: 11. Germline V lookup: CDR1 LNHDA, CDR2 SQIVND (reference sequence). The CDR3 length is 15 residues. This CDR3 is CASSTGQAFFHGYTF. Written as DNA, the CDR3 is TGTGCCAGTAGTACCGGACAGGCCTTTTTCCATGGCTACACCTTC.

CDR3 protein: CASNRDSTTGGTQYF. CDR3 DNA: TGTGCCAGTAACCGGGACTCGACGACGGGGGGGACCCAGTACTTC. The J gene is TRBJ2-5, the V gene TRBV19, with 7 bases aligning to TRBD2. This CDR3 spans 15 amino acids. CDR1 and CDR2 (germline): LNHDA, SQIVND (reference sequence). V gave up 7 bases and J gave up 7 bases; unmatched junction bases: 15.

The V and J genes are TRBV5-1 and TRBJ2-5; 10 nucleotides match TRBD2. The CDR3 has 17 amino acids. Per germline, CDR1 SGHRS and CDR2 YFSETQ. Germline trimming cut 4 bases from V and 4 bases from J; bases unmatched to any gene: 13. CDR3: CASSIAGSGGAGETQYF. The CDR3 DNA reads TGCGCCAGCAGCATTGCCGGAAGCGGGGGGGCCGGAGAGACCCAGTACTTC.

The chain uses TRBV5-1 and TRBJ2-1; the match to TRBD2 covers 12 bases. This CDR3 spans 16 amino acids. After removal of 0 bases from V and 2 bases from J, the junction contained 0 bases not matched to a gene. Germline V gene lookup returns CDR1 SGHRS and CDR2 YFSETQ. The CDR3 bases are TGCGCCAGCAGCTTGGCTAGCGGGAGGGCCTACAATGAGCAGTTCTTC. It codes for CASSLASGRAYNEQFF.

This chain uses TRBV4-1 with TRBJ1-1; no clear D gene. Germline CDR1 MGHRA, CDR2 YSYEKL. V lost 3 bases to trimming and J lost 9 bases, with 8 bases between them. CDR3 length equals 11 residues. CDR3 DNA sequence: TGCGCCAGCAGCCAGGGCATACAAGCTTTCTTT. Amino acid sequence: CASSQGIQAFF.

This clone has just one count. The chain has TRBV5-8 and TRBJ2-3; perhaps TRBD1 as D (7 bases). Trimming cost V 1 base and J 4 bases, with 10 bases left between them. CDR3 length equals 14 residues. Germline V gives CDR1 SGHTS, CDR2 YDEGEE. Written as DNA, the CDR3 is TGTGCCAGCAGCTTGCTCAGGGGGGCAGATACGCAGTATTTT. Translated, it gives CASSLLRGADTQYF.

The chain links TRBV5-1 to TRBJ1-4; 8 nucleotides agree with TRBD1. The CDR3 contains 16 residues. V shed 2 bases and J 0 bases; nucleotides not matched to a gene: 3. Germline CDR1 reads SGHRS; CDR2 reads YFSETQ. This CDR3 reads CASSFRGPATNEKLFF. In DNA form, the CDR3 reads TGCGCCAGCAGCTTCAGGGGGCCCGCAACTAATGAAAAACTGTTTTTT.

The chain couples TRBV5-1 to TRBJ1-4; possibly TRBD1 for D (6 bases). Trimming removed 2 bases at V and 4 bases at J, with 21 bases between. The germline V gene encodes CDR1 SGHRS and CDR2 YFSETQ. The CDR3 length is 18 residues. CDR3 nucleotides: TGCGCCAGCAGCTTAGGACAGACAGACCCGGTCTTTAATGAAAAACTGTTTTTT. It is translated as CASSLGQTDPVFNEKLFF.

The V call is TRBV5-1, the J call TRBJ2-1, with TRBD1 matching over 7 bases. The CDR3 loop spans 19 amino acids. J was trimmed by 6 bases and V by 6 bases; bases with no gene match: 24. CDR1 is SGHRS and CDR2 is YFSETQ in the germline V gene. In DNA, the CDR3 is TGCGCCAGCAAATTTCCCACAGGGGCCGGTCCGCGAGCCCTCAATGAGCAGTTCTTC. Translating gives CASKFPTGAGPRALNEQFF.

The chain recombines TRBV6-1 with TRBJ1-2; 11 bases match TRBD1. Germline-derived CDR1 and CDR2 are MNHNS and SASEGT. This CDR3 is 13 amino acids long. Trimming took 6 bases from V and 4 from J; bases not matched to a gene: 1. CDR3 nucleotides: TGTGCCAGCAGGGGACAGGGGGTCTATGGCTACACCTTC. This codes for CASRGQGVYGYTF.

The V call is TRBV20-1, the J call TRBJ2-1, with a weak D call TRBD2 (6 bases). Trimming cost V 6 bases and J 15 bases, with 18 bases left between them. The CDR3 is 11 residues long. Germline values: CDR1 DFQATT, CDR2 SNEGSKA (reference sequence). CDR3 residues: CSATNRGGLFF. The CDR3 DNA sequence: TGCAGTGCGACAAACCGGGGAGGTCTGTTCTTC.

The chain is built from TRBV6-4 and TRBJ2-1; 9 bases align to TRBD1. The CDR3 totals 16 residues. CDR1 is MRHNA, CDR2 SNTAGT, per germline. The V gene end was trimmed by 2 bases and the J gene end by 3 bases; junction bases not matched to a gene: 5. CDR3 region: CASSDGGQGIYNEQFF. CDR3 in DNA: TGTGCCAGCAGTGACGGGGGACAGGGCATCTACAATGAGCAGTTCTTC.

This clone is a singleton in its sample. The chain has TRBV29-1 and TRBJ1-1, with D possibly TRBD1 on 5 matching bases. Trimming removed 2 bases from V and 6 bases from J, with 13 bases in between. The germline V gene has CDR1 SQVTM and CDR2 ANQGSEA. The CDR3 loop spans 13 amino acids. DNA for the CDR3: TGCAGCGTTGAATTTGAAGGGGATGCTGAAGCTTTCTTT. It codes for CSVEFEGDAEAFF.

The chain carries TRBV5-5 and TRBJ2-5, with D unclear. Germline CDR1 reads SGHKS; CDR2 reads YYEKEE (reference sequence). The CDR3 runs 12 residues. V lost 2 bases to trimming and J lost 3 bases, with 5 bases between them. The CDR3 region is CASSFYEETQYF. DNA for the CDR3: TGTGCCAGCAGCTTTTATGAAGAGACCCAGTACTTC.

This chain joins TRBV4-2 and TRBJ2-1; possible D gene TRBD2, 5 bases. V lost 0 bases and J lost 7, with 25 bases in between. The CDR3 consists of 19 residues. Germline V gene sequence: CDR1 LGHNA, CDR2 YNFKEQ. The CDR3 reads CASSQEPPPGILVWNEQFF. The CDR3 DNA is TGTGCCAGCAGCCAAGAACCCCCGCCCGGGATTTTAGTTTGGAATGAGCAGTTCTTC.

The chain employs TRBV7-3 and TRBJ2-7; 10 nucleotides agree with TRBD2. V dropped 2 bases and J dropped 3; count of bases not matched to a gene: 1. Germline-derived CDR1 and CDR2 are SGHTA and FQGTGA. The CDR3 consists of 14 residues. CDR3 region: CASSLVAGGYEQYF. CDR3 nucleotides: TGTGCCAGCAGCTTAGTAGCGGGAGGCTACGAGCAGTACTTC.

This clone occurred once. The chain employs TRBV5-1 and TRBJ2-7, with TRBD2 matching over 14 bases. Germline CDR1 and CDR2: SGHRS and YFSETQ. Trimming took 4 bases from V and 4 from J; bases not matched to a gene: 7. The CDR3 extends over 16 amino acids. CDR3: CASSRGLAGAQYEQYF. The DNA for the CDR3 is TGCGCCAGCAGCCGGGGACTAGCGGGAGCCCAGTACGAGCAGTACTTC.

The chain combines TRBV27 with TRBJ2-7; TRBD2 agrees at 7 bases. Germline trimming cut 4 bases from V and 2 bases from J; bases unmatched to any gene: 11. Germline V gene lookup returns CDR1 MNHEY and CDR2 SMNVEV (reference sequence). The CDR3 consists of 16 residues. For the CDR3, the DNA is TGTGCCAGCAGTTCGTTCTCGACGGGGGGTCCCTACGAGCAGTACTTC. Protein: CASSSFSTGGPYEQYF.

V usage is TRBV6-6 and J usage is TRBJ2-7, with 13 nucleotides matching TRBD2. The CDR3 is made up of 16 amino acids. The ends lost 2 bases at V and 4 bases at J; junction bases unmatched: 5. The germline V gene encodes CDR1 MNHNY and CDR2 SVGAGI (reference sequence). CDR3 protein: CASSYRTSGSKYEQYF. DNA of the CDR3: TGTGCCAGCAGTTACCGGACTAGCGGGAGTAAGTACGAGCAGTACTTC.

This chain connects TRBV2 to TRBJ2-5; D is tentatively TRBD1 or TRBD2 (6 bases each). The V end was cut by 5 bases, the J end by 3 bases, with 13 bases between. The CDR3 consists of 14 residues. Per germline, CDR1 SNHLY and CDR2 FYNNEI. The CDR3 protein is CASSKGGLKETQYF. CDR3 sequence (DNA): TGTGCCAGCAGTAAAGGGGGACTCAAAGAGACCCAGTACTTC.

V gene TRBV10-1 combines with J gene TRBJ2-2; 9 bases agree with TRBD2. The CDR3 spans 16 residues. Germline CDR1 and CDR2: WNHNN and SYGVQD (reference sequence). The V segment lost 8 bases and the J segment 6 bases; nucleotides outside the gene matches: 13. The CDR3 coding sequence is TGCGCCAGCCTCCGAAGCGGGAGGACGTACTCCGGGGAGCTGTTTTTT. Its translation is CASLRSGRTYSGELFF.

This clone appeared once. The rearrangement uses TRBV6-6 and TRBJ2-3, with TRBD2 matching over 12 bases. CDR3 length: 16 amino acids. Germline V gives CDR1 MNHNY, CDR2 SVGAGI (reference sequence). Trimming at V came to 2 bases and at J to 4 bases, leaving 4 bases not matched to a gene. The CDR3: CASSYGTSGSADTQYF. CDR3 nucleotides: TGTGCCAGCAGTTACGGGACTAGCGGGTCGGCAGATACGCAGTATTTT.

In its sample, this clone was seen a few times. The gene calls are TRBV6-6 and TRBJ1-6, with a weak D call TRBD1 (5 bases). Trimming stripped 6 bases from V and 6 bases from J, with 18 bases between. There are 16 residues in the CDR3. CDR1 and CDR2 from the germline V gene are MNHNY and SVGAGI (reference sequence). Here the CDR3 DNA reads TGTGCCAGCAGGGGCAGGGCCCCCACGGGTAATTCACCCCTCCACTTT. This gives the protein CASRGRAPTGNSPLHF.